Below, 26 T cell receptor beta chains from the same sample are listed, as sequenced in a study of blood T cell repertoires in COVID-19. The data were produced by immunoSEQ multiplex PCR, yet TCRdb's version contains in-frame clones alone and is incomplete. The repertoire holds more than 95,000 clones, with less than 90% as singletons. What was sequenced was peripheral blood. The receptors here all came from a woman of 80 years or more with acute or convalescent COVID-19.

The gene calls are TRBV3-1 (or the pseudogene TRBV3-2) and TRBJ1-1; possible D gene TRBD1, 5 bases. CDR3 length: 15 amino acids. V gave up 3 bases and J gave up 0 bases, with 11 bases separating them. CDR1 is LGHDT, CDR2 YNNKEL, per germline (reference sequence). CDR3 amino acids: CASSQFGGLNTEAFF. The CDR3 nucleotides are TGTGCCAGCAGCCAGTTCGGGGGGTTGAACACTGAAGCTTTCTTT.

This clone was detected only once. This chain joins TRBV2 and TRBJ1-4; TRBD1 is a possible D gene (5 bases). CDR3 length equals 11 residues. CDR1 and CDR2 from the germline V gene are SNHLY and FYNNEI. Trimming pared 6 bases from V and 16 bases from J, leaving 15 bases between. The CDR3 nucleotides read TGTGCCAGCAGCCTCGGGGGTCCGGGGTTTTTT. Protein: CASSLGGPGFF.

This chain connects TRBV6-1 to TRBJ1-1; 8 bases agree with TRBD1. Trimming removed 3 bases from V and 7 bases from J; junction bases left unmatched: 16. This CDR3 contains 17 residues. In germline, CDR1 is MNHNS, CDR2 SASEGT. The DNA of the CDR3 is TGTGCCAGCAGTGATTCAGGGGGCTTTGGCATGAGACATGAAGCTTTCTTT. Encoded protein: CASSDSGGFGMRHEAFF.

This clone has more than one count but fewer than ten. Other DNA sequences in the same sample also yield this CDR3. The chain has TRBV19 and TRBJ2-3; the match to TRBD2 covers 7 bases. The CDR3 is 14 amino acids. From germline, CDR1 is LNHDA and CDR2 SQIVND (reference sequence). V dropped 3 bases and J dropped 1; count of bases not matched to a gene: 1. CDR3 region: CASSISGGTDTQYF. The CDR3 nucleotides are TGTGCCAGTAGTATCAGCGGGGGCACAGATACGCAGTATTTT.

The V and J genes are TRBV12-5 and TRBJ1-1; D remains ambiguous. Germline lookup yields CDR1 LGHNT and CDR2 FRNRAP. The CDR3 extends over 17 amino acids. Trimming cost V 0 bases and J 4 bases, with 18 bases left between them. The CDR3 loop reads CASGLVPGSHPTTEAFF. The CDR3 DNA follows: TGTGCTAGTGGTTTGGTACCGGGGTCTCATCCCACCACTGAAGCTTTCTTT.

The chain recombines TRBV7-9 with TRBJ2-1; 11 bases agree with TRBD2. V was pared by 2 bases and J by 7 bases, with 4 bases of the junction left unmatched. The CDR3 is 15 residues long. Germline V lookup: CDR1 SEHNR, CDR2 FQNEAQ (reference sequence). CDR3 region: CASSLLAGGGNEQFF. The CDR3 region has the DNA TGTGCCAGCAGCTTACTAGCGGGGGGAGGTAATGAGCAGTTCTTC.

This chain links TRBV7-9 with TRBJ2-3; D remains ambiguous. CDR3 length: 14 amino acids. V shed 4 bases and J shed 3 bases, with 11 bases lying between them. Germline V gene sequence: CDR1 SEHNR, CDR2 FQNEAQ (reference sequence). The CDR3 sequence: CASSSWSRTDTQYF. In nucleotides, the CDR3 is TGTGCCAGCAGCTCTTGGTCGAGAACAGATACGCAGTATTTT.

The chain recombines TRBV10-1 with TRBJ2-3; the D is unclear. V dropped 5 bases and J dropped 2 bases, with 5 bases sitting between them. The germline CDR1 and CDR2 sequences are WNHNN and SYGVQD (reference sequence). The CDR3 contains 12 residues. The CDR3 loop is CASSSSTDTQYF. The CDR3 DNA reads as TGCGCCAGCAGTAGCTCCACAGATACGCAGTATTTT.

The V and J genes are TRBV10-1 and TRBJ1-4, with D uncertain. V lost 8 bases, J lost 8 bases, and 15 bases lay in between. CDR1 and CDR2 from the germline V gene are WNHNN and SYGVQD (reference sequence). The CDR3 has 13 residues. The CDR3 coding sequence is TGCGCCAGCGATGCAAATCGGTTGGAAAAACTGTTTTTT. Its translation: CASDANRLEKLFF.

This clone appeared a few times. The gene calls are TRBV3-1 (or the pseudogene TRBV3-2) and TRBJ2-7; tentatively, D is TRBD1 (5 bases). CDR1 LGHDT and CDR2 YNNKEL come from the germline V gene (reference sequence). There are 14 residues in the CDR3. Trimming took off 3 bases at V and 4 bases at J, with 13 bases between the two ends. This chain's CDR3 is CASSQDLTGYEQYV. The CDR3 nucleotides are TGTGCCAGCAGCCAGGATCTCACAGGTTACGAGCAGTACGTC.

The chain recombines TRBV28 with TRBJ2-7, with 7 bases fitting TRBD1. This CDR3 comprises 14 residues. Germline lookup yields CDR1 MDHEN and CDR2 SYDVKM. V shed 6 bases and J 3 bases; nucleotides not matched to a gene: 8. The CDR3 bases are TGTGCCAGCAGCCAACGCCGGGACAGCTACGAGCAGTACGTC. Translation gives CASSQRRDSYEQYV.

This clone was seen only once. The chain couples TRBV18 to TRBJ2-5; D is unresolved. Trimming stripped 3 bases from V and 2 bases from J, with 10 bases between. Germline values: CDR1 KGHSH, CDR2 LQKENI. The CDR3 runs to 14 residues. The DNA of the CDR3 is TGTGCCAGCTCACCTCGGCAGACACAAGAGACCCAGTACTTC. Translated, it gives CASSPRQTQETQYF.

The rearrangement joins TRBV19 to TRBJ1-5; weak D call: TRBD1 (6 bases). Germline loops: CDR1 LNHDA, CDR2 SQIVND (reference sequence). Trimming pared 7 bases from V and 4 bases from J, leaving 14 bases between. This CDR3 is built from 14 residues. CDR3 nucleotides: TGTGCCAGTACGGACAGTGATGGGAATCAGCCCCAGCATTTT. Its translation is CASTDSDGNQPQHF.

The chain employs TRBV7-2 and TRBJ1-6; D not resolved. From germline, CDR1 is SGHTA and CDR2 FQGNSA. V was pared by 7 bases and J by 7 bases, with 23 bases between. There are 17 residues in the CDR3. CDR3 protein: CASTDGGSPSRNSPLHF. CDR3 nucleotide sequence: TGTGCCAGCACTGACGGAGGATCACCGTCGAGGAATTCACCCCTCCACTTT.

This clone was observed once. V is TRBV5-4 and J is TRBJ2-7, with TRBD1 identical over 8 bases. V lost 1 base and J lost 0; bases outside the gene matches: 3. The CDR3 spans 15 residues. Germline V lookup: CDR1 SGHNT, CDR2 YYREEE (reference sequence). CDR3 protein: CASSLRTGSSYEQYF. The CDR3 DNA is TGTGCCAGCAGCTTGAGGACAGGGAGCTCCTACGAGCAGTACTTC.

V gene TRBV3-1 (or the pseudogene TRBV3-2) combines with J gene TRBJ2-5; TRBD1 matches 10 bases. CDR3 length equals 16 residues. Germline V gene lookup returns CDR1 LGHDT and CDR2 YNNKEL (reference sequence). Germline trimming cut 6 bases from V and 2 bases from J; bases unmatched to any gene: 9. CDR3: CASSPLPGQGQETQYF. The DNA for the CDR3 is TGTGCCAGCAGTCCCCTGCCGGGACAGGGGCAAGAGACCCAGTACTTC.

The rearrangement links TRBV5-1 to TRBJ2-5; possibly TRBD1 for D (5 bases). Germline loops: CDR1 SGHRS, CDR2 YFSETQ. V lost 2 bases to trimming and J lost 3 bases, with 11 bases between them. The CDR3 covers 14 residues. CDR3 bases: TGCGCCAGCAGCTTAGACAGCCCCGAAGAGACCCAGTACTTC. It translates to CASSLDSPEETQYF.

There are a few counts of this clone. This sequence joins TRBV10-1 and TRBJ1-5, with a weak D call TRBD1 (6 bases). Trimming stripped 9 bases from V and 0 bases from J, with 15 bases between. The CDR3 is 15 residues long. CDR1 is WNHNN, CDR2 SYGVQD, per germline (reference sequence). The CDR3 region is CASNDRPYSNQPQHF. The CDR3 coding sequence is TGCGCCAGTAATGACAGGCCATATAGCAATCAGCCCCAGCATTTT.

The count of this clone is one. V and J are TRBV3-1 (or the pseudogene TRBV3-2) and TRBJ1-1, with a possible D match to TRBD1 (6 bases). Germline V lookup: CDR1 LGHDT, CDR2 YNNKEL (reference sequence). CDR3 length equals 14 residues. V was cut by 4 bases and J by 0 bases, with 9 bases left in between. The CDR3 region is CASSLRGVNTEAFF. For the CDR3, the DNA is TGTGCCAGCAGCCTCAGGGGCGTGAACACTGAAGCTTTCTTT.

J is TRBJ1-6 and V is TRBV3-1 (or the pseudogene TRBV3-2), with D perhaps TRBD1 (5 bases). The CDR3 is made up of 17 amino acids. The germline V gene encodes CDR1 LGHDT and CDR2 YNNKEL (reference sequence). The V and J ends lost 2 bases and 3 bases respectively, with 14 bases between them. This CDR3 is CASSQSLTTDYNSPLHF. CDR3 bases: TGTGCCAGCAGCCAATCGCTGACGACAGACTATAATTCACCCCTCCACTTT.

The chain has TRBV5-4 and TRBJ2-3, with 12 nucleotides matching TRBD2. The CDR3 contains 16 residues. Germline assignment: CDR1 SGHNT and CDR2 YYREEE (reference sequence). The ends lost 2 bases at V and 2 bases at J; junction bases unmatched: 3. The CDR3 region has the DNA TGTGCCAGCAGCTTCAGACTAGCGGGGGACACAGATACGCAGTATTTT. Translated: CASSFRLAGDTDTQYF.

The rearrangement uses TRBV12-3 or TRBV12-4 and TRBJ1-5, with D possibly TRBD1 on 5 matching bases. Trimming removed 1 base from V and 7 bases from J, with 5 bases in between. The CDR3 is 12 residues long. The CDR3 region has the DNA TGTGCCAGCAGTTTAGGGGGCCAGCCCCAGCATTTT. Residues: CASSLGGQPQHF.

The chain carries TRBV6-5 and TRBJ1-2; 12 nucleotides line up with TRBD1. Losses at the gene ends were 8 bases for V and 8 bases for J; bases not matched to a gene: 6. CDR1 and CDR2 from the germline V gene are MNHEY and SVGAGI. The CDR3 consists of 13 residues. The CDR3: CASGDRGLEGYTF. The DNA for the CDR3 is TGTGCCAGCGGGGACAGGGGGCTGGAAGGCTACACCTTC.

The rearrangement links TRBV7-2 to TRBJ2-7; possibly TRBD2 for D (7 bases). This CDR3 is 17 amino acids long. Germline V gene sequence: CDR1 SGHTA, CDR2 FQGNSA. The ends were cut back, 5 bases at V and 2 bases at J, with 22 bases in the middle. As DNA, the CDR3 is TGTGCCAGCAGCCCAGCCGCGGCGGGGGCCGGAACCTACGAGCAGTACTTC. Its translation is CASSPAAAGAGTYEQYF.

The genes are TRBV20-1 and TRBJ1-3; D call uncertain. V lost 3 bases and J 2 bases, leaving 14 bases between the germline ends. In germline, CDR1 is DFQATT, CDR2 SNEGSKA (reference sequence). The CDR3 contains 15 residues. CDR3 nucleotides: TGCAGTGCTAGTAAGATGGGAGAAACTGGAAACACCATATATTTT. It specifies CSASKMGETGNTIYF.

V gene TRBV6-5 combines with J gene TRBJ1-4; D call uncertain. This CDR3 has 13 amino acids. Trimming shortened V by 2 bases and J by 10 bases, and 11 bases separated the two germline ends. CDR1 is MNHEY, CDR2 SVGAGI, per germline. CDR3 DNA sequence: TGTGCCAGCAGTTACGACGGGATCGGAAAACTGTTTTTT. Protein sequence: CASSYDGIGKLFF.